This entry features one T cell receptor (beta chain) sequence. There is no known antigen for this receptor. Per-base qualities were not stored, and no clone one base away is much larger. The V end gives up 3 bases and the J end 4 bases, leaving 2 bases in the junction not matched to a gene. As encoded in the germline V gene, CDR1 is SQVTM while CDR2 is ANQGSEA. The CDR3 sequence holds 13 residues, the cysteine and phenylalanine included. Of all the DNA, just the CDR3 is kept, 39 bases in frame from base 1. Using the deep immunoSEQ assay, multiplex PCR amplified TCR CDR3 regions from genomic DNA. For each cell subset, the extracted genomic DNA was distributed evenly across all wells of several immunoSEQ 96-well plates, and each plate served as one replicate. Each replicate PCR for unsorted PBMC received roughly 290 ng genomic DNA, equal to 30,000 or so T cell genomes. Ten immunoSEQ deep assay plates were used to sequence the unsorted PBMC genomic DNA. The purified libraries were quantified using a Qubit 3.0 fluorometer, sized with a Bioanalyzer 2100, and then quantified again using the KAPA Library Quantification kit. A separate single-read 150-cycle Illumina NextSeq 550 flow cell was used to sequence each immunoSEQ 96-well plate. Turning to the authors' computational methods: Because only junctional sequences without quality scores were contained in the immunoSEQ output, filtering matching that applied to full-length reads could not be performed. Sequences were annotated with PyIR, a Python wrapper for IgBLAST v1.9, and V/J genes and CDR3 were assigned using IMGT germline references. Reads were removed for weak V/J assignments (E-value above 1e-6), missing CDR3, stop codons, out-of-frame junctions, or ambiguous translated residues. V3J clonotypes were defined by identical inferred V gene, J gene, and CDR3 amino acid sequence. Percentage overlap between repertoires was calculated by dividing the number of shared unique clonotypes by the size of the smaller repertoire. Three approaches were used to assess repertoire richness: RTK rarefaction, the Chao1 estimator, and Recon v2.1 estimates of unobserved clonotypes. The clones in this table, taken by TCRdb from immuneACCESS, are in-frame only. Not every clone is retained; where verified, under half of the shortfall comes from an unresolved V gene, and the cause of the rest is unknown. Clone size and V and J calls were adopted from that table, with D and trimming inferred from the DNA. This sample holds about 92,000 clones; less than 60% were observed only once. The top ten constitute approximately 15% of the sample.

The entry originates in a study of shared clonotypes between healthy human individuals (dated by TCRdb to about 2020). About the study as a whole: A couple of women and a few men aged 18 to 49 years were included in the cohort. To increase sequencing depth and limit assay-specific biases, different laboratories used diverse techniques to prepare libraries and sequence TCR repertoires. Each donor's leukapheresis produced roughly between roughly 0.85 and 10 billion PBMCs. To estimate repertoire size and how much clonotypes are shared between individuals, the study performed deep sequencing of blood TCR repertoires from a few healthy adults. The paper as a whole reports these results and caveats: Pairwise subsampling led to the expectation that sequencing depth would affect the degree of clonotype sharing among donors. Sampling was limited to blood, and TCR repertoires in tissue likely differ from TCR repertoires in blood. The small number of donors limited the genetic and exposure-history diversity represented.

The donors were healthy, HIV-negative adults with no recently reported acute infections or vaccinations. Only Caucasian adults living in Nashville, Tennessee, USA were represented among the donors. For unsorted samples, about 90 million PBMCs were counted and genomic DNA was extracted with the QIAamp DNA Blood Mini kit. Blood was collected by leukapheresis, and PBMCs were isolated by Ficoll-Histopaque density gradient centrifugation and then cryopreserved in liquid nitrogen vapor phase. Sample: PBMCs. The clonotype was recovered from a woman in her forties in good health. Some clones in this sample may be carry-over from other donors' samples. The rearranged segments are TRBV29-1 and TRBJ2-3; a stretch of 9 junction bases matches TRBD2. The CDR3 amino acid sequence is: CSVEPSGADTQYF. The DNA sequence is TGCAGCGTTGAGCCTAGCGGGGCAGATACGCAGTATTTT.